The sequence of this TCR beta chain was determined in a study of tumour-infiltrating T cells in Burkitt lymphoma. In the study overall: Repertoire clonality predicted overall and progression-free survival.

This clone was detected only a few times. The table came from immunoSEQ multiplex PCR; TCRdb's copy has only in-frame clones and leaves some out. The sample contains about a thousand clones, over 10% of which appear only once. The CDR3 loop spans 16 amino acids. The ends were cut back, 4 bases at V and 9 bases at J, with 23 bases in the middle. The germline V gene encodes CDR1 SGHRS and CDR2 YFSETQ. Material: tumor tissue. This chain connects TRBV5-1 to TRBJ2-1, with D maybe TRBD2 (5 bases). The clonotype was recovered from a human donor with diffuse large B-cell lymphoma. CDR3 loop: CASSPLSGGSNTEQFF. CDR3 DNA sequence: TGCGCCAGCAGCCCCCTCTCTGGTGGGAGTAATACTGAGCAGTTCTTC.